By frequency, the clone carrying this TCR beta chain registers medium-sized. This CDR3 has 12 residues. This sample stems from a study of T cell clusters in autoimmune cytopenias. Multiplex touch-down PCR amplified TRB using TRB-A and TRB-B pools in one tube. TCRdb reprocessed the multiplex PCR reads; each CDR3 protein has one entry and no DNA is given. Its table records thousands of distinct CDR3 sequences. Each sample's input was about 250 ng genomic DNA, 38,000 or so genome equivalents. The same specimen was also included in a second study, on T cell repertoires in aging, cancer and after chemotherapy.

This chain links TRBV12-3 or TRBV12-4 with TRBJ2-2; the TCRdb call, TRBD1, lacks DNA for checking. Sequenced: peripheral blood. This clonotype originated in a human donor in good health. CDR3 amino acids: CATARDTGELFF.